The 25 T cell receptor beta chains in this list originate from one sample, sequenced in a study of identical twins. TCRdb reprocessed the 5' RACE reads with MiXCR, giving one entry per CDR3 protein. The sample records about 200,000 distinct CDR3 sequences, 10% to 13% being singletons. The sample comprised memory T cells sorted from blood. The receptors come from a man aged 45-65 years in good health.

V usage is TRBV20-1 and J usage is TRBJ1-1; D remains ambiguous. Germline V gene sequence: CDR1 DFQATT, CDR2 SNEGSKA (reference sequence). Trimming took 4 bases from V and 4 from J, leaving 10 bases between them. The CDR3 runs to 12 residues. CDR3 amino acids: CSAKTVGTEAFF. As DNA, the CDR3 is TGCAGTGCTAAGACTGTGGGCACTGAAGCTTTCTTT.

This clonotype was seen many times. The rearrangement joins TRBV12-3 or TRBV12-4 to TRBJ2-7; possible D gene TRBD2, 6 bases. V was trimmed by 5 bases and J by 6 bases, leaving 11 bases between them. The CDR3 has 12 amino acids. The CDR3 DNA reads as TGTGCCAGCAGTACATCCGGGGGCGAGCAGTACTTC. Translating it yields CASSTSGGEQYF.

This clonotype has only a few counts. The gene calls are TRBV15 and TRBJ2-5; 7 bases agree with TRBD1. The ends lost 3 bases at V and 1 base at J; junction bases unmatched: 2. Germline loops: CDR1 LNHNV, CDR2 YYDKDF (reference sequence). This CDR3 comprises 14 residues. As DNA, the CDR3 is TGTGCCACCAGCAGTGACAGGGTCCAAGAGACCCAGTACTTC. It encodes CATSSDRVQETQYF. The full variable domain, with the rest looked up from reference TRBV15 and TRBJ2-5, is DAMVIQNPRYQVTQFGKPVTLSCSQTLNHNVMYWYQQKSSQAPKLLFHYYDKDFNNEADTPDNFQSRRPNTSFCFLDIRSPGLGDTAMYLCATSSDRVQETQYFGPGTRLLVL.

The chain employs TRBV7-8 and TRBJ1-1; 8 bases are a match to TRBD1. Germline V gene data show CDR1 as SGHVS and CDR2 as FQNEAQ. The V gene end was trimmed by 3 bases and the J gene end by 4 bases; junction bases not matched to a gene: 10. This CDR3 has 16 residues. The DNA of the CDR3 is TGTGCCAGCAGCTTGGCGGGGACAGGCGGAGTCACTGAAGCTTTCTTT. Translated, it gives CASSLAGTGGVTEAFF.

This clonotype was recorded a few times. The chain links TRBV12-3 or TRBV12-4 to TRBJ2-1, with a weak D call TRBD2 (6 bases). The CDR3 covers 18 residues. Between the trimmed V and J ends, which lost 1 base and 0 bases, there was a span of 16 bases. As DNA, the CDR3 is TGTGCCAGCAGTTTAGTTCGTGTGTGGGAGGCCTCCTACAATGAGCAGTTCTTC. Encoded protein: CASSLVRVWEASYNEQFF.

Only a few counts were recorded for this clonotype. The chain employs TRBV28 and TRBJ2-1; 11 bases line up with TRBD2. The CDR3 loop spans 15 amino acids. The germline gives CDR1 MDHEN, CDR2 SYDVKM. The ends lost 3 bases at V and 15 bases at J; junction bases unmatched: 13. The CDR3 DNA follows: TGTGCCAGCAGTTTGGCTAGCGGGGGGTTTTATTTTCGGTTCTTC. This gives the protein CASSLASGGFYFRFF.

This clonotype showed up many times. The chain recombines TRBV14 with TRBJ2-7; no clear D. The CDR3 is 12 residues long. Trimming stripped 4 bases from V and 3 bases from J, with 7 bases between. The germline gives CDR1 SGHDN, CDR2 FVKESK. The chain's CDR3 is CASSPSYYEQYF. The CDR3 DNA follows: TGTGCCAGCAGCCCAAGCTACTACGAGCAGTACTTC.

This clonotype appeared a few times. V and J are TRBV7-3 and TRBJ2-1, with D possibly TRBD1 on 5 matching bases. CDR3 length: 15 amino acids. V was pared by 0 bases and J by 10 bases, with 16 bases between. CDR1 and CDR2 (germline): SGHTA, FQGTGA. Here the CDR3 reads CASSLTGQGKLEQFF. CDR3 DNA sequence: TGTGCCAGCAGCTTAACGGGGCAGGGCAAACTAGAGCAGTTCTTC.

This clonotype was seen many times. This chain uses TRBV5-1 with TRBJ1-1; possibly TRBD1 for D (6 bases). The V end was cut by 7 bases, the J end by 5 bases, with 24 bases between. Germline CDR1 SGHRS, CDR2 YFSETQ. This CDR3 spans 16 amino acids. Here the CDR3 reads CASRGSRGGLSTEAFF. For the CDR3, the DNA is TGCGCCAGCCGCGGCTCCCGGGGGGGGCTGAGTACTGAAGCTTTCTTT.

With regard to this clonotype: Just one base apart from a much larger clone, this may be a read error. CDR3 DNA: TGTGCCAGCAGCTTAACTTTAGCAGCTAATGAAAAACTGCTTTTT. It encodes CASSLTLAANEKLLF. The chain combines TRBV7-9 with TRBJ1-4; D gene uncertain. The CDR3 runs to 15 residues. CDR1 SEHNR and CDR2 FQNEAQ come from the germline V gene (reference sequence).

This clonotype has ten or more counts. V usage is TRBV11-2 and J usage is TRBJ2-3; D is perhaps TRBD2 (5 bases). The CDR3 extends over 17 amino acids. Trimming removed 1 base from V and 0 bases from J, with 14 bases in between. Germline V gene sequence: CDR1 SGHAT, CDR2 FQNNGV. CDR3 residues: CASSLVSGERSTDTQYF. As DNA, the CDR3 is TGTGCCAGCAGCTTAGTTTCCGGGGAGAGGAGCACAGATACGCAGTATTTT.

Many counts were recorded for this clonotype. The CDR3 nucleotides read TGTGCCAGCAGCTACAGAGCGGTCAGCACCGGGGAGCTGTTTTTT. Translating it yields CASSYRAVSTGELFF. The chain carries TRBV7-2 and TRBJ2-2; D might be TRBD2 (5 bases). Looked up from germline, CDR1 is SGHTA and CDR2 is FQGNSA. The CDR3 is 15 amino acids. The V end was cut by 4 bases, the J end by 4 bases, with 13 bases between.

A few counts support this clonotype. V is TRBV7-9 and J is TRBJ2-3, with 8 positions matching TRBD2. Germline CDR1 and CDR2: SEHNR and FQNEAQ (reference sequence). The V gene end was trimmed by 5 bases and the J gene end by 2 bases; junction bases not matched to a gene: 6. The CDR3 has 15 amino acids. The chain's CDR3 is CASSPGTSPTDTQYF. The CDR3 coding sequence is TGTGCCAGCAGCCCCGGGACTAGTCCCACAGATACGCAGTATTTT.

This clonotype appeared a few times. The chain uses TRBV27 and TRBJ2-2; TRBD1 agrees at 10 bases. Germline CDR1 MNHEY, CDR2 SMNVEV (reference sequence). This CDR3 is built from 17 residues. V lost 5 bases, J lost 4 bases, and 10 bases stayed unmatched. Here the CDR3 DNA reads TGTGCCAGCAGTCACAGACAGGGGGCCTCGGCCACCGGGGAGCTGTTTTTT. As protein: CASSHRQGASATGELFF.

The chain has TRBV4-1 and TRBJ2-1, with TRBD2 identical over 8 bases. The CDR3 loop spans 17 amino acids. Germline V CDR1 and CDR2: MGHRA, YSYEKL. Trimming removed 0 bases from V and 4 bases from J; junction bases left unmatched: 8. CDR3 loop: CASSQDWETGGYNEQFF. The CDR3 region has the DNA TGCGCCAGCAGCCAAGATTGGGAGACGGGGGGGTACAATGAGCAGTTCTTC.

The V call is TRBV12-3 or TRBV12-4, the J call TRBJ1-6; no reliable D call. V lost 3 bases and J 6 bases, leaving 15 bases between the germline ends. The CDR3 covers 16 residues. CDR3 nucleotides: TGTGCCAGCAGTTTCACGTCCAACGTGATTAATTCACCCCTCCACTTT. Protein: CASSFTSNVINSPLHF.

This clonotype was detected ten times or more. The chain recombines TRBV15 with TRBJ2-1; 8 positions match TRBD2. The germline V gene encodes CDR1 LNHNV and CDR2 YYDKDF (reference sequence). CDR3 size: 19 residues. Losses at the gene ends were 0 bases for V and 7 bases for J; bases not matched to a gene: 17. The chain's CDR3 is CATSRDSASGRPTRNEQFF. For the CDR3, the DNA is TGTGCCACCAGCAGAGATTCGGCAAGCGGGAGACCCACGAGGAATGAGCAGTTCTTC.

This clonotype was detected many times. The chain is built from TRBV4-1 and TRBJ1-3; a possible D gene is TRBD1 (6 bases). The CDR3 has 16 residues. The V gene's germline CDR1 is MGHRA and CDR2 YSYEKL. Deletions cut 1 base from V and 3 bases from J, with 13 bases between. DNA for the CDR3: TGCGCCAGCAGCCAAGTTTGGGGGGCTAATGGAAACACCATATATTTT. This codes for CASSQVWGANGNTIYF.

This clonotype was detected a few times. V and J are TRBV5-6 and TRBJ1-2; D is unresolved. This CDR3 comprises 14 residues. The germline V and J ends were trimmed by 1 base and 6 bases, with 13 bases remaining between them. The germline CDR1 and CDR2 sequences are SGHDT and YYEEEE. This CDR3 reads CASSLHGIGDGYTF. CDR3 DNA: TGTGCCAGCAGCTTGCACGGGATAGGAGATGGCTACACCTTC.

The CDR3 nucleotides are TGTGCCAGCAGCTCGGGACTAGCGGGGGGTTACGAGCAGTACTTC. This sequence encodes CASSSGLAGGYEQYF. This chain connects TRBV11-2 to TRBJ2-7; 15 positions agree with TRBD2. CDR1 SGHAT and CDR2 FQNNGV come from the germline V gene. The length of the CDR3 is 15 residues. V lost 4 bases and J lost 4; bases outside the gene matches: 2.

This clonotype was recorded a few times. The chain carries TRBV11-2 and TRBJ2-1; either TRBD1 or TRBD2 may supply D (5 bases each). Looked up from germline, CDR1 is SGHAT and CDR2 is FQNNGV. The length of the CDR3 is 15 residues. V lost 8 bases and J 7 bases, leaving 21 bases between the germline ends. This CDR3 is CASQPGAGRGNEQFF. CDR3 nucleotide sequence: TGTGCCAGCCAACCCGGGGCGGGCCGAGGGAATGAGCAGTTCTTC.

This clonotype was observed a handful of times. The CDR3 spells CASSYSSGDTEAFF. DNA of the CDR3: TGTGCCAGCAGTTACTCTTCAGGGGACACTGAAGCTTTCTTT. The chain links TRBV6-5 to TRBJ1-1; possible D gene TRBD1, 6 bases. The CDR3 totals 14 residues. V was clipped by 0 bases and J by 3 bases, with 8 bases between them. Germline lookup yields CDR1 MNHEY and CDR2 SVGAGI.

This chain links TRBV27 with TRBJ2-7, with D tentatively TRBD2 (6 bases). The length of the CDR3 is 15 residues. Trimming took off 0 bases at V and 3 bases at J, with 12 bases between the two ends. Looked up from germline, CDR1 is MNHEY and CDR2 is SMNVEV (reference sequence). CDR3 nucleotides: TGTGCCAGCAGTTTATCGGGGGGATACCGCTACGAGCAGTACTTC. Encoded protein: CASSLSGGYRYEQYF.

The chain links TRBV15 to TRBJ2-7; 7 nucleotides line up with TRBD2. The CDR3 runs to 13 residues. J lost 5 bases, V lost 4 bases, and 5 bases had no gene match. Germline values: CDR1 LNHNV, CDR2 YYDKDF (reference sequence). In nucleotides, the CDR3 is TGTGCCACCAGCAAAAGACTAGCCCACGAGCAGTACTTC. Protein product: CATSKRLAHEQYF.

This clonotype appeared once. This sequence may be a read error, since a much larger clone differs from it by one base. The J gene is TRBJ2-3, the V gene TRBV3-1, with TRBD2 matching 12 bases. The CDR3 length is 16 residues. The germline V gene encodes CDR1 LGHDT and CDR2 YNNKEL (reference sequence). J gave up 6 bases and V 8 bases, and 12 bases lay outside the gene matches. The CDR3 is CASSHTSGRRNDTQYF. The CDR3 DNA follows: TGTGCCAGCTCCCACACTAGCGGGAGGCGAAACGATACGCAGTATTTT.